This T cell receptor beta chain was captured in a study of CD8 T cells in ankylosing spondylitis (dated by TCRdb to 2016 to 2017). About the investigation overall: To find TCR variants linked to disease, the study profiled T cell receptor beta repertoires in ankylosing spondylitis patients and healthy donors. Peripheral blood was sampled, and synovial fluid was also collected from ankylosing spondylitis patients. The whole study cohort included some 100 healthy donors and 20 to 30 ankylosing spondylitis patients.

This clonotype was picked up many times. What this receptor recognizes is not known. Base-call qualities are not available, and no considerably larger clone is one nucleotide away. Spanning cysteine to phenylalanine, the CDR3 consists of 12 amino acids. Only the CDR3 part of the read is kept: 36 bases, read in frame from the first base. Deletion took 7 bases off V and 7 bases off J, with a span of 11 bases between the germline ends. According to the germline V gene, CDR1 reads SGHVS and CDR2 reads FQNEAQ. Reads for this sample came from an Illumina HiSeq 2500. TCR beta libraries were prepared by quantitative 5'-RACE with molecular barcodes. In the paper's pipeline: A new computational method based on a probabilistic model of VDJ rearrangement was used to identify disease-linked TCR variants. Using fastp trimming at Q25 and MiXCR clonotype assembly, TCRdb reanalyzed the public sequencing data and kept in-frame beta chains. Rows matching on CDR3 protein sequence are summarized as one entry with the most common DNA and genes. TCRdb's processing, not the authors' own work, is the source of the V and J calls. For this sample the table gives a few hundred thousand distinct CDR3 sequences, of which 11% were detected only once. The ten largest clones add up to roughly a tenth of the sample.

On the study overall, not on this receptor specifically: A CD8+ phenotype was shown by the disease-linked clones, which were found at relatively low frequencies in peripheral blood. A TCR beta motif of seven or eight highly homologous amino acid variants appeared characteristic of blood from ankylosing spondylitis patients. Significant enrichment of the disease-linked clones was reported in matched synovial fluid samples from ankylosing spondylitis patients. Some of the motif variants had been reported before in the synovial fluid and blood of reactive arthritis patients, a finding that suggests common disease-initiation mechanisms.

The chain joins TRBV7-8 to TRBJ2-1; the D gene is possibly TRBD2, with 5 bases matching. The sample was blood, either unsorted or a sorted T cell fraction (not recorded which). This sequence originates from a female donor with ankylosing spondylitis or in good health (not recorded which). The DNA is as follows: TGTGCCAGCACCCCTGGGGAGAATGAGCAGTTCTTC. Its coded protein is CASTPGENEQFF.